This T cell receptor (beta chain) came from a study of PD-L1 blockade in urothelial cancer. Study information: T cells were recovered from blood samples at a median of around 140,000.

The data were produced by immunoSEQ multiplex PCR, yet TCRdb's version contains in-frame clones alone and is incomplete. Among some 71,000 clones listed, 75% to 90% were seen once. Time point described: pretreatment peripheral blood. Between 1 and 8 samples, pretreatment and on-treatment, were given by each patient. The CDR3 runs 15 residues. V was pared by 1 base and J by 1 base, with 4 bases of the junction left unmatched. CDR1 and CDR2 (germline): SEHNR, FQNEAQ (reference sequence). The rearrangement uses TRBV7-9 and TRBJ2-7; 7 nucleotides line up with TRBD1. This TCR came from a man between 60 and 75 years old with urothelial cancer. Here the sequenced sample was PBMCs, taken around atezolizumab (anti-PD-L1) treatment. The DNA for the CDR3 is TGTGCCAGCAGCTTAGTTGGGACAGCGTCCTACGAGCAGTACTTC. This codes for CASSLVGTASYEQYF.